What follows describes a single T cell receptor (beta chain). This CDR3 has 14 amino acids. Germline V gene data show CDR1 as GTSNPN and CDR2 as SVGIG (reference sequence). After removal of 5 bases from V and 2 bases from J, the junction contained 6 bases not matched to a gene. Some clones are missing from TCRdb's copy, which holds only in-frame ones; the method was immunoSEQ multiplex PCR. Of fewer than 250,000 clones in the sample, less than 90% are singletons; the top ten hold about 20%. The data were taken from a study of blood T cell repertoires in COVID-19. The specimen was peripheral blood. This chain uses TRBV30 with TRBJ2-3, with 8 bases matching TRBD1. This TCR came from a man aged 30 to 39 with active or convalescent COVID-19. The CDR3 spells CAWSRGRDTDTQYF. The CDR3 DNA follows: TGTGCCTGGTCCAGGGGGCGCGACACAGATACGCAGTATTTT.